This is a list of T cell receptor beta chains from one sample in a study of T cells in Graves' hyperthyroidism and ophthalmopathy. Each CDR3 protein gets one entry after TCRdb re-called the multiplex PCR reads with MiXCR. The sample lists some 770,000 distinct CDR3 sequences; 16% were seen once. Material for sequencing was blood. The receptors come from a man younger than 35 with Graves' hyperthyroidism. CDR3s include the opening cysteine and the closing phenylalanine or tryptophan. D genes are given only for firm matches. Not every row has a clone size; where given, it reads once, few, many or a size class.

j_gene | d_gene | abundance | v_gene | CDR3aa | CDR3nt
TRBJ2-3 | NA | few | TRBV20-1 | CSASPRGTDTQYF | TGCAGTGCTAGTCCCAGGGGAACAGATACGCAGTATTTT
TRBJ2-7 | NA | many | TRBV20-1 | CSASQYYEQYF | TGCAGTGCTAGCCAATATTACGAGCAGTACTTC
TRBJ2-2 | TRBD1 | many | TRBV12-3/TRBV12-4 | CASKFSGQRAGELFF | TGTGCCAGCAAGTTTTCGGGACAGAGGGCCGGGGAGCTGTTTTTT
TRBJ1-1 | NA | NA | TRBV6-1 | CASRVTANTEAFF | TGTGCCAGCAGAGTAACAGCGAACACTGAAGCTTTCTTT
TRBJ2-7 | NA | many | TRBV4-2 | CASSPGGAENYEQYF | TGTGCCAGCAGCCCTGGAGGGGCGGAAAACTACGAGCAGTACTTC
TRBJ2-7 | TRBD1 | many | TRBV28 | CASGQGTTYEQYF | TGTGCCAGCGGACAGGGGACAACCTACGAGCAGTACTTC
TRBJ2-1 | NA | few | TRBV12-3/TRBV12-4 | CASSLDVRALRGSDEQFF | TGTGCCAGCAGTTTAGATGTCCGGGCCCTAAGGGGGTCTGATGAGCAGTTCTTC
TRBJ2-1 | NA | many | TRBV20-1 | CSASVQGAGDEQFF | TGCAGTGCTAGTGTTCAGGGAGCAGGGGATGAGCAGTTCTTC
TRBJ1-2 | NA | few | TRBV5-1 | CASSFGGEYGYTF | TGCGCCAGCAGCTTCGGGGGGGAGTATGGCTACACCTTC
TRBJ2-2 | NA | NA | TRBV7-9 | CASSPPGHRNTGELFF | TGTGCCAGCAGCCCTCCGGGACATCGGAACACCGGGGAGCTGTTTTTT
TRBJ2-1 | TRBD2 | NA | TRBV20-1 | CSALLRGRARNEQFF | TGCAGTGCTCTACTCCGAGGGAGGGCCCGAAATGAGCAGTTCTTC
TRBJ2-5 | TRBD1 | NA | TRBV6-2/TRBV6-3 | CASKIGQGTETQYF | TGTGCCAGCAAAATTGGACAGGGGACAGAGACCCAGTACTTC
TRBJ2-5 | TRBD2 | many | TRBV7-9 | CASSLGSGSRRETQYF | TGTGCCAGCAGCTTAGGAAGCGGGAGTAGACGAGAGACCCAGTACTTC
TRBJ2-1 | NA | few | TRBV24-1 | CATSNSPMDPTPYNEQFF | TGTGCCACCAGTAATTCCCCAATGGACCCTACGCCTTACAATGAGCAGTTCTTC
TRBJ2-5 | NA | few | TRBV7-2 | CASSLLYPPETQYF | TGTGCCAGCAGCTTGCTATACCCACCAGAGACCCAGTACTTC
TRBJ1-6 | TRBD1 | once | TRBV19 | CAGPGGRPNSPLHF | TGTGCCGGTCCAGGGGGCAGACCGAATTCACCCCTCCACTTT
TRBJ1-2 | NA | NA | TRBV7-2 | CASSSGRQLFHGYTF | TGTGCCAGCAGCTCGGGCCGGCAGCTGTTTCATGGCTACACCTTC
TRBJ2-1 | TRBD2 | NA | TRBV7-6 | CASSPPGGRELGNEQFF | TGTGCCAGCAGCCCTCCGGGGGGGCGGGAGTTGGGTAATGAGCAGTTCTTC
TRBJ2-3 | TRBD2 | many | TRBV20-1 | CSARVRGRGKTDTQYF | TGCAGTGCTAGAGTACGCGGGAGGGGGAAGACAGATACGCAGTATTTT
TRBJ2-5 | NA | many | TRBV28 | CASSFRRGGAQETQYF | TGTGCCAGCAGTTTTCGTCGAGGGGGGGCCCAAGAGACCCAGTACTTC
TRBJ2-7 | TRBD2 | few | TRBV12-3/TRBV12-4 | CASSFFREGSYEQYF | TGTGCCAGCAGTTTTTTCCGGGAGGGGTCCTACGAGCAGTACTTC
TRBJ2-5 | TRBD1 | NA | TRBV7-9 | CASSARDRGGETQYF | TGTGCCAGCAGCGCCCGGGACAGGGGAGGGGAGACCCAGTACTTC
TRBJ2-1 | NA | many | TRBV2 | CAKTRGNEQFF | TGTGCCAAAACGAGGGGCAATGAGCAGTTCTTC
TRBJ2-1 | NA | many | TRBV27 | CASNQLRSGGPAYNEQFF | TGTGCCAGCAACCAACTCCGAAGTGGGGGTCCAGCCTACAATGAGCAGTTCTTC
TRBJ1-2 | NA | NA | TRBV14 | CASSQGQFYGYTF | TGTGCCAGCAGCCAAGGACAGTTCTATGGCTACACCTTC
TRBJ2-7 | NA | few | TRBV29-1 | CSVTPAGSRYEQYF | TGCAGCGTTACTCCAGCGGGCAGTCGGTACGAGCAGTACTTC
TRBJ2-3 | NA | many | TRBV12-3/TRBV12-4 | CASSLGSPQDTQYF | TGTGCCAGCAGTTTAGGGTCACCACAAGATACGCAGTATTTT
TRBJ2-5 | TRBD1 | NA | TRBV11-1 | CASGQGAGETQYF | TGTGCCAGCGGCCAGGGGGCAGGGGAGACCCAGTACTTC
TRBJ2-3 | NA | few | TRBV12-5 | CASGPASDTQYF | TGTGCTAGTGGTCCCGCTTCAGATACGCAGTATTTT
TRBJ1-4 | NA | few | TRBV20-1 | CSASPPLGANEKLFF | TGCAGTGCTAGCCCCCCCCTCGGAGCTAATGAAAAACTGTTTTTT
TRBJ2-1 | NA | many | TRBV28 | CASSPPPGEENEQFF | TGTGCCAGCAGTCCCCCCCCGGGGGAGGAAAATGAGCAGTTCTTC
TRBJ2-2 | NA | NA | TRBV18 | CASSPPGTGMNTGELFF | TGTGCCAGCTCACCACCGGGGACGGGAATGAACACCGGGGAGCTGTTTTTT
TRBJ2-1 | NA | NA | TRBV20-1 | CSARDPALRQFF | TGCAGTGCTAGAGATCCGGCGCTAAGGCAGTTCTTC
TRBJ2-3 | TRBD2 | NA | TRBV4-1 | CASSQGLAGGPDTQYF | TGCGCCAGCAGCCAAGGTCTAGCGGGAGGGCCCGATACGCAGTATTTT
TRBJ1-3 | NA | NA | TRBV20-1 | CSAPDSTFSGNTIYF | TGCAGTGCCCCGGACAGCACCTTCTCTGGAAACACCATATATTTT
TRBJ2-7 | NA | few | TRBV4-1 | CASSQGGRGRDEQYF | TGCGCCAGCAGCCAAGGAGGCAGGGGGAGGGACGAGCAGTACTTC
TRBJ1-1 | NA | few | TRBV10-3 | CASGGHENTEAFF | TGTGCCAGCGGGGGACACGAGAACACTGAAGCTTTCTTT
TRBJ1-1 | TRBD1 | many | TRBV3-1 | CASSQDADRVGGAFF | TGTGCCAGCAGCCAAGATGCGGACAGGGTAGGGGGGGCTTTCTTT
TRBJ1-5 | NA | NA | TRBV7-9 | CASSSPGGEGQPQHF | TGTGCCAGCAGCTCCCCGGGGGGGGAAGGTCAGCCCCAGCATTTT
TRBJ2-3 | NA | few | TRBV18 | CASSPRQVGHGDTQYF | TGTGCCAGCTCACCGAGACAGGTGGGGCATGGAGATACGCAGTATTTT
TRBJ2-5 | TRBD2 | many | TRBV3-1 | CASSPGLAGVETQYF | TGTGCCAGCAGCCCGGGACTAGCGGGAGTGGAGACCCAGTACTTC
TRBJ2-2 | TRBD2 | NA | TRBV12-3/TRBV12-4 | CASSDISGKNTGELFF | TGTGCCAGCAGCGATATTAGCGGGAAGAACACCGGGGAGCTGTTTTTT
TRBJ2-7 | NA | few | TRBV7-7 | CASSLKESLEQYF | TGTGCTAGCAGCCTTAAGGAGAGCCTCGAGCAGTACTTC
TRBJ2-1 | NA | many | TRBV5-5 | CASSLMLYNEQFF | TGTGCCAGCAGCTTGATGCTGTACAATGAGCAGTTCTTC
TRBJ1-2 | TRBD1 | NA | TRBV5-1 | CASSPGQGEYGYTF | TGCGCCAGCAGCCCCGGACAGGGAGAATATGGCTACACCTTC
TRBJ2-1 | TRBD2 | many | TRBV12-3/TRBV12-4 | CASSWTSGRNEQFF | TGTGCCAGCAGTTGGACTAGCGGGAGGAATGAGCAGTTCTTC
TRBJ2-7 | TRBD1 | many | TRBV7-9 | CASSSGQGALYEQYF | TGTGCCAGCAGCTCGGGACAGGGGGCTCTCTACGAGCAGTACTTC
TRBJ1-1 | NA | NA | TRBV20-1 | CSATHPGVALLFGDTEAFF | TGCAGTGCTACCCACCCAGGGGTTGCCCTCCTGTTCGGAGACACTGAAGCTTTCTTT
TRBJ2-7 | TRBD2 | many | TRBV20-1 | CSAVLAGVYEQYF | TGCAGTGCAGTACTAGCGGGAGTCTACGAGCAGTACTTC